Listed below are T cell receptor beta chains from one sample, sequenced in a study of T cell responses to AZD1222 COVID-19 vaccine. Method: immunoSEQ multiplex PCR; TCRdb's copy keeps in-frame clones and lacks some. The table records around 50,000 clones, about 86% of them present only once. The sequencing here drew on peripheral blood, taken on day 0 of AZD1222 vaccination. These receptors were obtained from an adult in good health. Both conserved end residues are part of each CDR3. Fields, in order: clone size, J gene, V gene, D gene, CDR3 DNA, CDR3 protein. The D gene is left open where the match is weak. The size entry is marked missing in some rows and otherwise reads once, few, many or a size class.

- TRBJ1-5 TRBV7-2 - TGTGCCAGCAGCTCCCCGCCCCCCGGGGGGAGCAATCAGCCCCAGCATTTT CASSSPPPGGSNQPQHF
once TRBJ1-1 TRBV7-2 - TGTGCCAGCAGTCGGACAGCGCTGGGGGACACTGAAGCTTTCTTT CASSRTALGDTEAFF
- TRBJ1-2 TRBV12-3/TRBV12-4 TRBD1 TGTGCCAGCAGCCTCGGGACAGGGGATGGCTACACCTTC CASSLGTGDGYTF
few TRBJ1-2 TRBV28 - TGTGCCAGCAGTTTGCGAGGGAACTATGGCTACACCTTC CASSLRGNYGYTF
few TRBJ2-7 TRBV7-2 - TGTGCCAGCAGCTTATCCGGGACCGAGGTAGGGGAGCAGTACTTC CASSLSGTEVGEQYF
- TRBJ1-4 TRBV10-3 TRBD1 TGTGCCATCAGTGGATTTGAGGGGGCGTCTAATGAAAAACTGTTTTTT CAISGFEGASNEKLFF
- TRBJ2-1 TRBV9 - TGTGCCAGCAGCGGTCTAGCAGTCTCCTACAATGAGCAGTTCTTC CASSGLAVSYNEQFF
- TRBJ1-1 TRBV28 TRBD1 TGTGCCAGCAGTTTAACTGCTGGACAGGGTGGGGTAATGGACACTGAAGCTTTCTTT CASSLTAGQGGVMDTEAFF
few TRBJ1-1 TRBV7-9 - TGTGCCAGCAGCTTGACGGCGAACACTGAAGCTTTCTTT CASSLTANTEAFF
- TRBJ1-1 TRBV10-2 - TGCGCCAGTAAGCTCGGGGAGAACACTGAAGCTTTCTTT CASKLGENTEAFF
- TRBJ1-2 TRBV24-1 - TGTGCCACCAGCAATTCCCGGGGTCGGGGGATCTATGGCTACACCTTC CATSNSRGRGIYGYTF
- TRBJ2-1 TRBV27 - TGTGCCAGCAGTTTATGGGTATCGACCTACAATGAGCAGTTCTTC CASSLWVSTYNEQFF
- TRBJ1-1 TRBV7-9 - TGTGCCAGCATACCCCCAATCAACACTGAAGCTTTCTTT CASIPPINTEAFF
few TRBJ1-1 TRBV19 TRBD1 TGTGCCAGTAACCCGCAGGGGGGGAACACTGAAGCTTTCTTT CASNPQGGNTEAFF
- TRBJ2-5 TRBV5-5 TRBD1 TGTGCCAGCAGCCCCGACAGGGGGCGGGAGACCCAGTACTTC CASSPDRGRETQYF
- TRBJ1-5 TRBV7-6 - TGTGCCAGCAGCTCAGGGCCCAGGGAACAGCCCCAGCATTTT CASSSGPREQPQHF
- TRBJ2-7 TRBV7-2 TRBD2 TGTGTCAGCGGGCTAGCGGGAGGACGGGAGCAGTACTTC CVSGLAGGREQYF
- TRBJ2-1 TRBV7-3 - TGTGCCAGCAAGGTTTCAGCCTCCTACAATGAGCAGTTCTTC CASKVSASYNEQFF
- TRBJ1-5 TRBV18 TRBD1 TGTGCCAGCTCGCCGACAGGGTTTTCCAATCAGCCCCAGCATTTT CASSPTGFSNQPQHF
- TRBJ2-2 TRBV19 - TGTGCCAGTAGTATGGGACATTACACCGGGGAGCTGTTTTTT CASSMGHYTGELFF
- TRBJ2-5 TRBV28 - TGTGCCAGCCGAGGGGTTTGGGAGACCCAGTACTTC CASRGVWETQYF
few TRBJ1-2 TRBV9 - TGTGCCAGCAGCCTCCTCGGCCAGGGAGGGGGTCGCGGCTACACCTTC CASSLLGQGGGRGYTF
- TRBJ2-3 TRBV5-8 - TGTGCCAGCAGCTTTTTTACAGGGAGCACAGATACGCAGTATTTT CASSFFTGSTDTQYF
- TRBJ1-3 TRBV9 - TGTGCCAGCAGCGTAGACGCTCAGAAGAGCTCTGGAAACACCATATATTTT CASSVDAQKSSGNTIYF
- TRBJ2-1 TRBV9 - TGTGCCAGCAGCGCACGGGAAGTACCCTACAATGAGCAGTTCTTC CASSAREVPYNEQFF
- TRBJ1-2 TRBV5-1 - TGCGCCAGCAGCTTGGGATTAGGCTACACCTTC CASSLGLGYTF
- TRBJ1-5 TRBV20-1 - TGCAGTGCTAGTCGGGTACAAAGCAATCAGCCCCAGCATTTT CSASRVQSNQPQHF
- TRBJ2-7 TRBV3-1/TRBV3-2 - TGTGCCAGCAGCCAAGATAACGTAGCGGAGACTTCCTACGAGCAGTACTTC CASSQDNVAETSYEQYF
- TRBJ2-1 TRBV3-1/TRBV3-2 - TGTGCCAGCAGCCAGCGGGGTGGAGCAGGGGACAATGAGCAGTTCTTC CASSQRGGAGDNEQFF
- TRBJ1-1 TRBV30 - TGTGCGAACGGACGGGGTTGGGGCACTGAAGCTTTCTTT CANGRGWGTEAFF
- TRBJ1-1 TRBV11-2 - TGTGCCAGCAGATTGGGGGGTTACACTGAAGCTTTCTTT CASRLGGYTEAFF
- TRBJ1-6 TRBV5-4 - TGTGCCAGCAGCTTGGCCCCCAGCTCCTATAATTCACCCCTCCACTTT CASSLAPSSYNSPLHF
- TRBJ1-1 TRBV7-2 - TGTGCCAGCAGCTTAGCCGGGGCCAGCACTGAAGCTTTCTTT CASSLAGASTEAFF
- TRBJ2-2 TRBV5-1 TRBD2 TGCGCCAGCAGCTTGTATCCTAGCGGCCCCACCGGGGAGCTGTTTTTT CASSLYPSGPTGELFF
- TRBJ2-1 TRBV7-7 - TGTGCTGTCTCCGGGACAAGCTCCTACAATGAGCAGTTCTTC CAVSGTSSYNEQFF
- TRBJ2-7 TRBV28 - TGTGCCAGCAGTTCCCCGGTCGAGCAGTACTTC CASSSPVEQYF
- TRBJ2-6 TRBV28 - TGTGCCAGCAGACCACCCCAGGGAACCGGGGCCAACGTCCTGACTTTC CASRPPQGTGANVLTF
- TRBJ1-2 TRBV5-1 TRBD1 TGCGCCAGCAGCTTTGAGGACAGGGAGTTCTATGGCTACACCTTC CASSFEDREFYGYTF
- TRBJ1-2 TRBV2 - TGTGCCAGCAGTGACAACTATGGCTACACCTTC CASSDNYGYTF
- TRBJ2-7 TRBV2 TRBD2 TGTGCCAGCAGTACACTAGCGGGAGGCACCTACGAGCAGTACTTC CASSTLAGGTYEQYF
- TRBJ2-1 TRBV6-2/TRBV6-3 TRBD2 TGTGCCAGCAGTTACCGAGTAGCGGGAGATGAGCAGTTCTTC CASSYRVAGDEQFF
- TRBJ2-2 TRBV19 - TGTGCCAGTACCGCCCTGGACAGTCACACCGGGGAGCTGTTTTTT CASTALDSHTGELFF
- TRBJ2-3 TRBV7-9 - TGTGCCAGCAGCTTCACCCAAGTCGTCGGGGCAGATACGCAGTATTTT CASSFTQVVGADTQYF
- TRBJ2-7 TRBV5-6 - TGTGCCAGCAGCAGATACGACTACGAGCAGTACTTC CASSRYDYEQYF
- TRBJ1-1 TRBV7-9 - TGTGCCAGCAGCCCTACAGGTTTGGATCTGAACACTGAAGCTTTCTTT CASSPTGLDLNTEAFF
few TRBJ1-1 TRBV3-1/TRBV3-2 - TGTGCCAGCAGCCAAGGCGAAGTCACTGAAGCTTTCTTT CASSQGEVTEAFF
- TRBJ1-2 TRBV28 - TGTGCCAGCAGTTCTATCCCGGCTAACTATGGCTACACCTTC CASSSIPANYGYTF
- TRBJ2-7 TRBV7-8 - TGTGCCAGCAGCTTAGGGATAGTCTCCTACGAGCAGTACTTC CASSLGIVSYEQYF
- TRBJ2-3 TRBV3-1/TRBV3-2 - TGTGCCAGCAGCCAAGATAATGGGAGAGATACGCAGTATTTT CASSQDNGRDTQYF
- TRBJ1-2 TRBV6-5 - TGTGCCAGCAGTTACAGTCGGCAGAACCATGGCTACACCTTC CASSYSRQNHGYTF
- TRBJ1-1 TRBV30 - TGTGCCTGGAGTGCCTACAGGGTACAAACTGAAGCTTTCTTT CAWSAYRVQTEAFF
- TRBJ1-6 TRBV27 - TGTGCCAGCAGTTTATACGGGGGCGGAATTTCACCCCTCCACTTT CASSLYGGGISPLHF
- TRBJ2-1 TRBV19 - TGTGCCAGTAGTACCCTAAGTGGGGGCAATGAGCAGTTCTTC CASSTLSGGNEQFF
- TRBJ1-1 TRBV10-3 - TGTGCCATCACCTTTGAAATGAACACTGAAGCTTTCTTT CAITFEMNTEAFF
- TRBJ1-6 TRBV7-9 TRBD1 TGTGCCAGCAGCTCCCAGGGGGATTCACCCCTCCACTTT CASSSQGDSPLHF